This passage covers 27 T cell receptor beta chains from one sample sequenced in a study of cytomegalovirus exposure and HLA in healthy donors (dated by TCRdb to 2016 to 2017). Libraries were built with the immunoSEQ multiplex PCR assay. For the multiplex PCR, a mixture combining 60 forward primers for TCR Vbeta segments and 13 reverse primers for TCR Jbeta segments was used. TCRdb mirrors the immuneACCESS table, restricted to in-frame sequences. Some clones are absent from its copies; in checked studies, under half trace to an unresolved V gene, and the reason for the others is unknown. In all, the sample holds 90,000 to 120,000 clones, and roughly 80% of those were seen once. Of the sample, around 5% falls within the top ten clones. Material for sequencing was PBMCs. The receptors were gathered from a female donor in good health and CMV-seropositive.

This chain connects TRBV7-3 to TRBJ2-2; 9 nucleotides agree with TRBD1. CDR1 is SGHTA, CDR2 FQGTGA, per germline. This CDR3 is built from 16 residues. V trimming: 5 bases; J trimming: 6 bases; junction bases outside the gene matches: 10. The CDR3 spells CASSPTRTGAAGELFF. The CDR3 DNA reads TGTGCCAGCAGCCCCACCCGGACAGGGGCGGCCGGGGAGCTGTTTTTT.

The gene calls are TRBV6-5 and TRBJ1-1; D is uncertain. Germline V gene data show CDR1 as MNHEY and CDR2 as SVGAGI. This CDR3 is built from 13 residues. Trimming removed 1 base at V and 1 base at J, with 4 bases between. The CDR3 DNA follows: TGTGCCAGCAGTTACTTCCAGAACACTGAAGCTTTCTTT. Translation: CASSYFQNTEAFF.

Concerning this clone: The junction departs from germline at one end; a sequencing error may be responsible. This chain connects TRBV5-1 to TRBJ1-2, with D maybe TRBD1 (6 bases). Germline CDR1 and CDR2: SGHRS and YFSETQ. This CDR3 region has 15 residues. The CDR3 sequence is CASSMTGNPNYGYTF. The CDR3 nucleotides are TGCGCCAGCAGCATGACAGGCAACCCTAACTATGGCTATACCTTC.

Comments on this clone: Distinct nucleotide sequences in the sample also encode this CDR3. CDR3 residues: CASSFGTNTGELFF. The CDR3 DNA sequence: TGTGCCAGCAGCTTCGGGACTAACACCGGGGAGCTGTTTTTT. The chain joins TRBV5-5 to TRBJ2-2; TRBD2 might be the D (6 bases). CDR3 length: 14 residues. From germline, CDR1 is SGHKS and CDR2 YYEKEE (reference sequence). Trimming cost V 2 bases and J 2 bases, with 7 bases left between them.

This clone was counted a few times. In DNA, the CDR3 is TGTGCCAGCAGCTTGGACAGGTTCGAGACCCAGTACTTC. This gives the protein CASSLDRFETQYF. The chain combines TRBV5-4 with TRBJ2-5; D is perhaps TRBD1 (5 bases). CDR3 length equals 13 residues. The V gene's germline CDR1 is SGHNT and CDR2 YYREEE (reference sequence). V dropped 0 bases and J dropped 5 bases, with 8 bases sitting between them.

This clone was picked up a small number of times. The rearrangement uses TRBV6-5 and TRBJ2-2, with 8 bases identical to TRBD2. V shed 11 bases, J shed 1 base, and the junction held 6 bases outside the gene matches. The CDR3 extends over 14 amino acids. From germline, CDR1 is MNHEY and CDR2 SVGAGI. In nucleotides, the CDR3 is TGTGCCCACGGGAGGGGACAGAACACCGGGGAGCTGTTTTTT. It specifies CAHGRGQNTGELFF.

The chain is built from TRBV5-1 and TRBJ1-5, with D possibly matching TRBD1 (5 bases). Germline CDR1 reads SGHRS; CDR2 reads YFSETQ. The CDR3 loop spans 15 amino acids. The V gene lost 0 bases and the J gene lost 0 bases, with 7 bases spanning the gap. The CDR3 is CASSLEQVSNQPQHF. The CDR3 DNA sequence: TGCGCCAGCAGCTTGGAACAGGTTAGCAATCAGCCCCAGCATTTT.

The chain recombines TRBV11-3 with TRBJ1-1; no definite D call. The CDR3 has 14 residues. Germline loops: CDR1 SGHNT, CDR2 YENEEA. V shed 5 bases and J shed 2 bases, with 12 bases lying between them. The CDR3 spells CASSPSGSNTEAFF. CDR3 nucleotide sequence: TGTGCCAGCAGCCCCTCGGGATCTAACACTGAAGCTTTCTTT.

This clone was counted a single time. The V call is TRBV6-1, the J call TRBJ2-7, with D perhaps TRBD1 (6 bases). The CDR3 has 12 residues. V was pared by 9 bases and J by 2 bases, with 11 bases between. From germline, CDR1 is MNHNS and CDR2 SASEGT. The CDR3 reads CASRDTPYEQYF. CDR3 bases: TGTGCCAGTAGGGACACTCCCTACGAGCAGTACTTC.

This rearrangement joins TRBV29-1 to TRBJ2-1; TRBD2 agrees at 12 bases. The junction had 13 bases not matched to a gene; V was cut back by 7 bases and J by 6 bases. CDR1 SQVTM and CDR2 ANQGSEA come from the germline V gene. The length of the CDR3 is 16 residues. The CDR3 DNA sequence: TGCAGCGCCCGTGCCTCCTCGACTAGCGGGAGCAATGAGCAGTTCTTC. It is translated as CSARASSTSGSNEQFF.

CDR3 region: CASSQQGIDTQYF. The DNA of the CDR3 is TGTGCCAGCAGTCAACAGGGGATAGATACGCAGTATTTT. The rearrangement links TRBV14 to TRBJ2-3; 7 nucleotides line up with TRBD1. CDR3 length: 13 amino acids. From germline, CDR1 is SGHDN and CDR2 FVKESK. J was trimmed by 5 bases and V by 6 bases; bases with no gene match: 5.

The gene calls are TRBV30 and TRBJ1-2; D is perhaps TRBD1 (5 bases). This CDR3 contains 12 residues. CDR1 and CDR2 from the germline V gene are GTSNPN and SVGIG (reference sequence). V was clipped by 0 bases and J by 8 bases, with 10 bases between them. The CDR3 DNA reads TGTGCCTGGAGTGTACAGGTGGGCGGCTACACCTTC. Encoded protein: CAWSVQVGGYTF.

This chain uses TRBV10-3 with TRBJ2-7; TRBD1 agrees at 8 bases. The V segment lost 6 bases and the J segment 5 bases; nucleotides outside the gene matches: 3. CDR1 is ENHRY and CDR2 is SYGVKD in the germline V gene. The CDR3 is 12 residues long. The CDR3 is CAIRGQADEQYF. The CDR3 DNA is TGTGCCATCAGGGGACAGGCTGACGAGCAGTACTTC.

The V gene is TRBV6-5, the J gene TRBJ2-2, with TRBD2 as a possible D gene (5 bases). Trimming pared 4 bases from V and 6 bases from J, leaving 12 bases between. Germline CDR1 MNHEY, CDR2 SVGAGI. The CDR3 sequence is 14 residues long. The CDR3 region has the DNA TGTGCCAGCAGTTTCGGGCCGCGGGCCGGGGAGCTGTTTTTT. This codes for CASSFGPRAGELFF.

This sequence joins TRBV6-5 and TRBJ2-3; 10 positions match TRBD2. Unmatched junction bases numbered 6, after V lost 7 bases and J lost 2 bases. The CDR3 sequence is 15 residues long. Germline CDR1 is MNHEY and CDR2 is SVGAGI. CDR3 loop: CASIKTSGPTDTQYF. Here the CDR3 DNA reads TGTGCCAGCATCAAGACTAGCGGGCCCACAGATACGCAGTATTTT.

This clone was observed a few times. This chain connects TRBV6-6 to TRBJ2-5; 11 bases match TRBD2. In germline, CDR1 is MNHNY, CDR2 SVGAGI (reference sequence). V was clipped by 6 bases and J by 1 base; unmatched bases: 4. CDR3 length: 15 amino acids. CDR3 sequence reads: CASRRLAGSQETQYF. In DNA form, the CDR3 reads TGTGCCAGCAGGAGACTAGCGGGGAGCCAAGAGACCCAGTACTTC.

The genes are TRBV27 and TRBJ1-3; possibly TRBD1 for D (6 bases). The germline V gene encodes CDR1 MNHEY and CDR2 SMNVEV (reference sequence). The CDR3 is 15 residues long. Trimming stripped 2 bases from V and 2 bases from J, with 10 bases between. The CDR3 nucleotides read TGTGCCAGCAGTTTAGGGGGGGACACTGGAAACACCATATATTTT. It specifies CASSLGGDTGNTIYF.

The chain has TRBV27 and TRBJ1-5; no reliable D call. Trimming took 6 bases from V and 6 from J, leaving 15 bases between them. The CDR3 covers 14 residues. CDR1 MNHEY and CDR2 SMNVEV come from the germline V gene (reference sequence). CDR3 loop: CASSRGPSGQPQHF. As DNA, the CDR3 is TGTGCCAGCAGCCGAGGGCCATCCGGTCAGCCCCAGCATTTT.

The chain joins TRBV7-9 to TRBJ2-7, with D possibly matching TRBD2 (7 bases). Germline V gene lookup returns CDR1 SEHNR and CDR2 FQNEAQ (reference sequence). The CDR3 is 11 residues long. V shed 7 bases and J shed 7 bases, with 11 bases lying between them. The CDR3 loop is CASTGGTEQYF. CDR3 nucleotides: TGTGCCAGCACCGGGGGGACAGAGCAGTACTTC.

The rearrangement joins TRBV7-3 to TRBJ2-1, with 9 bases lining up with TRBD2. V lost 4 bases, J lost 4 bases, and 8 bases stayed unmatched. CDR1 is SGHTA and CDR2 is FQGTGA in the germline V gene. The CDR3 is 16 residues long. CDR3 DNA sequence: TGTGCCAGCAGCTCCTGGGGCGGGGGGGCGTACAATGAGCAGTTCTTC. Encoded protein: CASSSWGGGAYNEQFF.

The CDR3 loop reads CASTRTSGGLNEQFF. The CDR3 DNA follows: TGTGCCAGCACAAGGACTAGCGGGGGCCTGAATGAGCAGTTCTTC. The rearrangement uses TRBV9 and TRBJ2-1, with TRBD2 identical over 13 bases. This CDR3 contains 15 residues. The V gene's germline CDR1 is SGDLS and CDR2 YYNGEE. The junction had 7 bases not matched to a gene; V was cut back by 6 bases and J by 7 bases.

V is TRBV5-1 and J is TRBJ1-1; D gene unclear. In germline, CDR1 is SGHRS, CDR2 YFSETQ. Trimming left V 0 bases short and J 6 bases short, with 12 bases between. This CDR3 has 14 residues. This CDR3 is CASSLALGSAEAFF. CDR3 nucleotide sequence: TGCGCCAGCAGCTTGGCCTTAGGGAGCGCTGAAGCTTTCTTT.

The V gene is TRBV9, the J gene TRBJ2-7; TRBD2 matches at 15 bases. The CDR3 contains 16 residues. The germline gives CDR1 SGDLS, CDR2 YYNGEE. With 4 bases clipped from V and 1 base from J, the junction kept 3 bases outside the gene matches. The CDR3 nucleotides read TGTGCCAGCAGCCCGGGACTAGCGGGAGGATCCTACGAGCAGTACTTC. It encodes CASSPGLAGGSYEQYF.

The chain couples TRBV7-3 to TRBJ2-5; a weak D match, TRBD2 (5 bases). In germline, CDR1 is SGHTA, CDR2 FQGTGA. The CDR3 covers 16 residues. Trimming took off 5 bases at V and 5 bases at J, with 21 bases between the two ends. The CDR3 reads CASSPGVGPGEETQYF. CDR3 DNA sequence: TGTGCCAGCAGCCCTGGGGTTGGGCCTGGGGAGGAGACCCAGTACTTC.

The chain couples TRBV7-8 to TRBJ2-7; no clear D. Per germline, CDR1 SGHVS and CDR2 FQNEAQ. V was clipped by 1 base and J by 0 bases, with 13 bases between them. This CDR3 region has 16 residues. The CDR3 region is CASSLGSGASSYEQYF. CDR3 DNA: TGTGCCAGCAGCTTAGGGTCAGGCGCCAGCTCCTACGAGCAGTACTTC.

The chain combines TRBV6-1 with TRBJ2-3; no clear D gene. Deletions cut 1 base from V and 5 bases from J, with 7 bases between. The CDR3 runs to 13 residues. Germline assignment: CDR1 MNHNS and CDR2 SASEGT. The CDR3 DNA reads TGTGCCAGCAGTGAAGTTAGGAGAGATACGCAGTATTTT. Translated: CASSEVRRDTQYF.

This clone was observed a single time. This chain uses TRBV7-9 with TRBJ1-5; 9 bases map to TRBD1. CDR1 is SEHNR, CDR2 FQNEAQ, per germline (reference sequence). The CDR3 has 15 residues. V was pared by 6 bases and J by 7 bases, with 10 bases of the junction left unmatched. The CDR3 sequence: CASSLTGGAGQPQHF. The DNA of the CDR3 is TGTGCCAGCAGTTTAACAGGGGGCGCTGGGCAGCCCCAGCATTTT.